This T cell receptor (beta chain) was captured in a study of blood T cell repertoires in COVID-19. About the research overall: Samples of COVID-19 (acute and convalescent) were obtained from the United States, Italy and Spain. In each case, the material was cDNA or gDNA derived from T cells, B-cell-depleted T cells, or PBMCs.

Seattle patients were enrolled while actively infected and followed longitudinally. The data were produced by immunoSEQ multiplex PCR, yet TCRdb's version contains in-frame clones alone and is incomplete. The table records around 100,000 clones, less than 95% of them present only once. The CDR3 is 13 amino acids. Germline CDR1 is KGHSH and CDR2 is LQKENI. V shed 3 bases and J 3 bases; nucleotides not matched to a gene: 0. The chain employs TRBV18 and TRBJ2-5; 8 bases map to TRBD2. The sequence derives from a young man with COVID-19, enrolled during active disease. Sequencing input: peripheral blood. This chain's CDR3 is CASSPSGKETQYF. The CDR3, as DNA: TGTGCCAGCTCACCTAGCGGGAAAGAGACCCAGTACTTC.